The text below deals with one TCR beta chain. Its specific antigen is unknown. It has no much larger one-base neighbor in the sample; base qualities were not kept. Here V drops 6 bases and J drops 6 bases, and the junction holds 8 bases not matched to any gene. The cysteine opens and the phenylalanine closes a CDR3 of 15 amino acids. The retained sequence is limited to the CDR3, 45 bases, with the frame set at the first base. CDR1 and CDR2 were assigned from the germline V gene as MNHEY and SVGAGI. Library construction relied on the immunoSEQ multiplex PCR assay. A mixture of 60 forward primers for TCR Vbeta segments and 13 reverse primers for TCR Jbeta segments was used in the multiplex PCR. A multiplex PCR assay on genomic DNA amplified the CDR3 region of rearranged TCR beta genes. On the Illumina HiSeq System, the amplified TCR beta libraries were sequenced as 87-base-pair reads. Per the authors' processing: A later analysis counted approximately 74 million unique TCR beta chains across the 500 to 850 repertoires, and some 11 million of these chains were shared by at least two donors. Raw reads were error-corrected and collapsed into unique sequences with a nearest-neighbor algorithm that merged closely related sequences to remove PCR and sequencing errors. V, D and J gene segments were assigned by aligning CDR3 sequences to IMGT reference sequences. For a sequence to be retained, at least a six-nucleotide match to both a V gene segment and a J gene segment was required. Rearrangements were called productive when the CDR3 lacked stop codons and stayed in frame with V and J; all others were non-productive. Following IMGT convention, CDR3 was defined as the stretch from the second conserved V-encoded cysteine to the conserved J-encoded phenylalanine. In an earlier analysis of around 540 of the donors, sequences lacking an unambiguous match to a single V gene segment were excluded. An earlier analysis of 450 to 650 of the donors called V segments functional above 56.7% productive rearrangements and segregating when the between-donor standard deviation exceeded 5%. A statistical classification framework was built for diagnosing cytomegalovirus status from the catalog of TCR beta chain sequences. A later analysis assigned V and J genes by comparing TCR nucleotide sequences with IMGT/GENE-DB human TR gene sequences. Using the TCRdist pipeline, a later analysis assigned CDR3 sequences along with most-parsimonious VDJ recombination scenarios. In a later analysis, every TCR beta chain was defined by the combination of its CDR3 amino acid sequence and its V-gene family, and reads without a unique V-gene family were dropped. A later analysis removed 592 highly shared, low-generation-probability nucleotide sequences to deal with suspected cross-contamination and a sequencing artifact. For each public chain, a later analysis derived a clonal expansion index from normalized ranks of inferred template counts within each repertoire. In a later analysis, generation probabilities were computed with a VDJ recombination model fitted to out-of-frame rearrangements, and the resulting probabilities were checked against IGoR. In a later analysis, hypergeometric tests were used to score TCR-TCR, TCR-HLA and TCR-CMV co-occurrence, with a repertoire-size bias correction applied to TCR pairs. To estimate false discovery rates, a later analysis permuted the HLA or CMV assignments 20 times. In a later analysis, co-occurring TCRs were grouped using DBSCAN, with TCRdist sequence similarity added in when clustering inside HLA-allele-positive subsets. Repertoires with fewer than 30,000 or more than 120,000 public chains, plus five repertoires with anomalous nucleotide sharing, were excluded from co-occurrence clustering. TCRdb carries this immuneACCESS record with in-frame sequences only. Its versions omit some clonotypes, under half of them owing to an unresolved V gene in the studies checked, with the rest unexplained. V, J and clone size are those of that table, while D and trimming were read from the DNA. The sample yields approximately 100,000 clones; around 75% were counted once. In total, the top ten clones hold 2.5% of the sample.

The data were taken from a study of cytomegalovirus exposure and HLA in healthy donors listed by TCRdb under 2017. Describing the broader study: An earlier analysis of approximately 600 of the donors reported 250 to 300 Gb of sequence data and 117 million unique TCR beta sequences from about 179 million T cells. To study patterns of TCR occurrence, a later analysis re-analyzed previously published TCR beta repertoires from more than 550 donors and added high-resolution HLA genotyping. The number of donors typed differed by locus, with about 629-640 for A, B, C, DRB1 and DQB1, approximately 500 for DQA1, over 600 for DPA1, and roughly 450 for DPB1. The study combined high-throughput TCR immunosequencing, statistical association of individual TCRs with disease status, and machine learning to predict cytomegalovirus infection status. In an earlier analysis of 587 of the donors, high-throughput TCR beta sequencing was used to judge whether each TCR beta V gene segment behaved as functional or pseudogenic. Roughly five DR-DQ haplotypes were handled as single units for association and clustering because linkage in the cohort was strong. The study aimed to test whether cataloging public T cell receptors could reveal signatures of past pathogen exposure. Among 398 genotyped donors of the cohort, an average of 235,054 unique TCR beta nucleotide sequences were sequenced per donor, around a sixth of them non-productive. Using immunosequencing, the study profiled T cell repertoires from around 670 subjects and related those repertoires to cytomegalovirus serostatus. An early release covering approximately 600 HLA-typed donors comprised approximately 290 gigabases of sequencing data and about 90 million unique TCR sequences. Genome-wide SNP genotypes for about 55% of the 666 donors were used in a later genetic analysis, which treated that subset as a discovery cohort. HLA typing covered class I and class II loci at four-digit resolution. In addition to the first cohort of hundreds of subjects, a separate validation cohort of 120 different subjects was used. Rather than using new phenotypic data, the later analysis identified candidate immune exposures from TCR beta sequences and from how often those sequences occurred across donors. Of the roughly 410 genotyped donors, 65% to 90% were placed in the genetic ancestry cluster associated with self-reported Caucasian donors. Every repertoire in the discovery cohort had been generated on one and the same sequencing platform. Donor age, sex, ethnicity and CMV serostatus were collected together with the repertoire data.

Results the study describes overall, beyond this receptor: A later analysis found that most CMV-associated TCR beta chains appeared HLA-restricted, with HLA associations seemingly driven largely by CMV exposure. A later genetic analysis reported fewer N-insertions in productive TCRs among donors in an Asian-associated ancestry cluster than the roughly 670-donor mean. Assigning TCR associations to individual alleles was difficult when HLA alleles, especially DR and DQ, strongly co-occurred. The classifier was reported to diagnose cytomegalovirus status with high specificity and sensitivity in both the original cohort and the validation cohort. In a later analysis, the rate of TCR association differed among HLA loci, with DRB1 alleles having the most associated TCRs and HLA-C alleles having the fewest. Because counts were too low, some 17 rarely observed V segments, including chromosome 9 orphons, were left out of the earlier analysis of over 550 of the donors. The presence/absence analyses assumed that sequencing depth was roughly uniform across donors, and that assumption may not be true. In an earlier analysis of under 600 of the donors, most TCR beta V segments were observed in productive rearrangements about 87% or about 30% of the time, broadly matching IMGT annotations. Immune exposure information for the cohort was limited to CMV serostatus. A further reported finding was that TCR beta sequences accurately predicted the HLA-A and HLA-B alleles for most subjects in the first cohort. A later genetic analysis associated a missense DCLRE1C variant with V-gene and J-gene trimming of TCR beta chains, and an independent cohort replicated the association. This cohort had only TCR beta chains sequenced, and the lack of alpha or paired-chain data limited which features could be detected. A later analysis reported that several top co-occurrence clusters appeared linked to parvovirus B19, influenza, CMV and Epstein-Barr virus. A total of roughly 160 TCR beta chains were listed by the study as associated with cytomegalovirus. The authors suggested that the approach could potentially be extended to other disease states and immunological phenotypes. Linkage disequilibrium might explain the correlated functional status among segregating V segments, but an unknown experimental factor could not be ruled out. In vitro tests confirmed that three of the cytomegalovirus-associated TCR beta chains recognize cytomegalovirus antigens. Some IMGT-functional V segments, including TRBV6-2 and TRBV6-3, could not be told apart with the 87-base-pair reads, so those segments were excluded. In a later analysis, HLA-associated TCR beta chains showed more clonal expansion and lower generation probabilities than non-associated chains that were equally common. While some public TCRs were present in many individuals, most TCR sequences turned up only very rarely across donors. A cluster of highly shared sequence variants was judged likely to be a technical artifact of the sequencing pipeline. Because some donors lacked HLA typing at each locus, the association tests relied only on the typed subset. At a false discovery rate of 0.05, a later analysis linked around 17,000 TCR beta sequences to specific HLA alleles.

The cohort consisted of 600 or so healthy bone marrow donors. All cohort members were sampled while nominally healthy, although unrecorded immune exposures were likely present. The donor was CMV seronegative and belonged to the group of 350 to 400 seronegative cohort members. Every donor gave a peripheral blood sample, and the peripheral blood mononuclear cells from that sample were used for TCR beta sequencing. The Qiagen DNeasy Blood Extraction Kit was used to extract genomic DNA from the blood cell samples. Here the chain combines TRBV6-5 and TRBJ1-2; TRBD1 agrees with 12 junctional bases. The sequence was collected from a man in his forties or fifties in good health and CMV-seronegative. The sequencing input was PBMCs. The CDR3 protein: CASRKGGTGGDGYTF. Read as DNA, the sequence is TGTGCCAGCAGAAAAGGCGGGACAGGGGGCGATGGCTACACCTTC.